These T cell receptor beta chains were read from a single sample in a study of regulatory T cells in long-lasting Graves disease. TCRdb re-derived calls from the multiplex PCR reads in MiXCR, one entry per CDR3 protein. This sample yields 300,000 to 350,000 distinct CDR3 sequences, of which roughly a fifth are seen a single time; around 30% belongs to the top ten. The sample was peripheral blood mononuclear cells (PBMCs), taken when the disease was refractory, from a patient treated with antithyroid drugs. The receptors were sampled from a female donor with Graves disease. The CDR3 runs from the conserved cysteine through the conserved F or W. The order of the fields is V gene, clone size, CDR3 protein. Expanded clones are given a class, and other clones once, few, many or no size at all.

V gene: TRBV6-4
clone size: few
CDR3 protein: CASSYLRGTNEKLFF

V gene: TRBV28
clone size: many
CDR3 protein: CASSRTELSYEQYF

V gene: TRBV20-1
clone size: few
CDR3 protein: CSARTGTARSQPQHF

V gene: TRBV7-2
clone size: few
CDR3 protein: CASSLRADNTGELFF

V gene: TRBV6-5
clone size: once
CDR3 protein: CASSYLSLTGVLSPLHF

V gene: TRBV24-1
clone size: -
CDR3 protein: CATSDFLYEQYF

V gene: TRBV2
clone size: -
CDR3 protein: CASKWEAVNEQYF

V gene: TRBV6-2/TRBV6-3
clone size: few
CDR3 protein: CASSFDYPYNSPLHF

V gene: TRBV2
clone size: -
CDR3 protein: CASSVGEDTEAFF

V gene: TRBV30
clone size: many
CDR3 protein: CAWSKTGLLYEQYF

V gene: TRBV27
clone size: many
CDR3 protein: CASSLRSLNTEAFF

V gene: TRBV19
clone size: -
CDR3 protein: CASSRQGDNQPQHF

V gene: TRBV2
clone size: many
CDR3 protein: CASSGMGFYSNQPQHF

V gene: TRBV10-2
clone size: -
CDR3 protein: CASSEEGGGYTF

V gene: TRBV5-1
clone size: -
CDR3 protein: CASRWDYYTGELFF

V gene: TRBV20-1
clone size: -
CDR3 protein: CSAREPSGTYNEQFF

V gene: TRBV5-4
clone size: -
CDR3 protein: CASSTRAGANEKLFF

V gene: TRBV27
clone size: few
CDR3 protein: CASSLRAPPTNEKLFF

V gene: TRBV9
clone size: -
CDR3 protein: CASSAGQVNSPLHF

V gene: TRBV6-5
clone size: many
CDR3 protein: CASSYNSARGANVLTF

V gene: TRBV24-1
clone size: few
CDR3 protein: CATSDYSDQPQHF

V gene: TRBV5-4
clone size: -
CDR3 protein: CASSVGQGLPTYEQYF

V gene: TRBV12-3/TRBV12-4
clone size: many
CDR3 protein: CASSLVLGGVLFF

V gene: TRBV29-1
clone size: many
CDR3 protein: CSVEDLPGQETQYF

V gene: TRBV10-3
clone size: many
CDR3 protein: CAISAGTADSNQPQHF

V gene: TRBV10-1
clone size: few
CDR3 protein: CASSAGAEHEKLFF

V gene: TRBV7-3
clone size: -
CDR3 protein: CASSETSGGTGELFF

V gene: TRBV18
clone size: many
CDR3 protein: CASSPQRAGDTEAFF

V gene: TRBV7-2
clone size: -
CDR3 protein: CASSLQGAWGEAFF

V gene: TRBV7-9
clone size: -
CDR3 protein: CASSLGTPWEQYF

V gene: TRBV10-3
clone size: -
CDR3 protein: CAISESNEQYF

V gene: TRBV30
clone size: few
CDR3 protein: CAWSEWRTYEQYF

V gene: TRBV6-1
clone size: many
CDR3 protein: CASSPTGPNEKLFF

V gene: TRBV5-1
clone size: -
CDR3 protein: CASSLRQGHSYEQYF

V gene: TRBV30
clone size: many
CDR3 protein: CAWRSGLAGETQYF

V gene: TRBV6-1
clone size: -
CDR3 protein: CAGSELSPGNTIYF

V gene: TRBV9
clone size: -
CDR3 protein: CASSPRGTGGEKLFF

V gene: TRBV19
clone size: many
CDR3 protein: CASRVSGGALQPQHF

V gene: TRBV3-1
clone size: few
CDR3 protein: CASSQGTPAEAFF

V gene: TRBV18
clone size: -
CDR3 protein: CASSPLTGTGDYTF

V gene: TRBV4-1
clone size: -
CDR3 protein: CASSRALQGSYEQYF

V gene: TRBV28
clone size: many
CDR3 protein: CASRIGISGNQPQHF

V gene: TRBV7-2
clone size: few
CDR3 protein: CASSLSAGPPGEQYF

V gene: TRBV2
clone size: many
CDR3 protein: CASTLGQGTIYEQYF

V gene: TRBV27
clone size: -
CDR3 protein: CASSWGSGTGELFF

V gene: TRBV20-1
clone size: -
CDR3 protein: CSVPKGTTNEKLFF

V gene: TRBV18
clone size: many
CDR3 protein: CASSPGNQPQHF

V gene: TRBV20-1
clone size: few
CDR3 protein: CSARDSSGKAWVQETQYF

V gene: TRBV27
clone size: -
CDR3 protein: CASSLSAASNEKLFF

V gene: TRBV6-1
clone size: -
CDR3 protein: CASSHGQRNYGYTF

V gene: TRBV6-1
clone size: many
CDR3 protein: CASSENGYSPYEQYF

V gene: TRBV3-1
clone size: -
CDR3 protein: CASSQGTGEYGHTF